These 11 T cell receptor beta chains originate from one sample sequenced in a study of cytomegalovirus exposure and HLA in healthy donors. Primers: 60 Vbeta forward and 13 Jbeta reverse. Only in-frame clones appear in the TCRdb table, and some are missing; sequencing was by immunoSEQ multiplex PCR. The table lists 110,000 to 150,000 clones, 60% to 80% of them singletons, with under 5.5% in the top ten. The sample taken for sequencing was PBMCs. These receptors were taken from a woman aged 45-65 years in good health and CMV-seronegative.

This clone was observed a handful of times. V and J are TRBV4-1 and TRBJ1-4; a weak D match, TRBD1 (6 bases). This CDR3 is built from 17 residues. Looked up from germline, CDR1 is MGHRA and CDR2 is YSYEKL. Trimming left V 0 bases short and J 5 bases short, with 16 bases between. In nucleotides, the CDR3 is TGCGCCAGCAGCCAAGAAGGTAAAGGGGGTAGGAATGAAAAACTGTTTTTT. Encoded protein: CASSQEGKGGRNEKLFF.

This clone was detected only a few times. The chain couples TRBV5-4 to TRBJ1-4; D unclear. The V gene's germline CDR1 is SGHNT and CDR2 YYREEE (reference sequence). Trimming removed 0 bases at V and 5 bases at J, with 5 bases between. This CDR3 region has 13 residues. The CDR3 DNA sequence: TGTGCCAGCAGCTTGGAACGGAATGAAAAACTGTTTTTT. It yields the protein CASSLERNEKLFF.

V usage is TRBV18 and J usage is TRBJ1-6; D possibly corresponds to TRBD1 (5 bases). CDR1 is KGHSH and CDR2 is LQKENI in the germline V gene. The CDR3 sequence is 16 residues long. Trimming removed 3 bases at V and 5 bases at J, with 14 bases between. The CDR3 sequence: CASSPNQGADNSPLHF. The CDR3 bases are TGTGCCAGCTCACCCAACCAGGGCGCAGATAATTCACCCCTCCACTTT.

This chain uses TRBV7-3 with TRBJ2-7, with 9 bases aligning to TRBD1. This CDR3 has 16 residues. The V gene's germline CDR1 is SGHTA and CDR2 FQGTGA. The ends lost 0 bases at V and 2 bases at J; junction bases unmatched: 5. The CDR3 bases are TGTGCCAGCAGCTTAACGGACAGGGGCTCCCCCTACGAGCAGTACTTC. Translating gives CASSLTDRGSPYEQYF.

J is TRBJ2-3 and V is TRBV4-3; no reliable D call. This CDR3 is 15 amino acids long. Germline V CDR1 and CDR2: LGHNA, YSLEER. The V gene lost 1 base and the J gene lost 5 bases, with 13 bases spanning the gap. The CDR3 reads CASSQVQDGRDTQYF. The CDR3 DNA sequence: TGCGCCAGCAGCCAAGTTCAGGATGGTAGAGATACGCAGTATTTT.

CDR3 bases: TGTGCCAGCAGCGTAGCGGCCCTACAGGGGGCTTTTGGTGGAAACACCATATATTTT. The encoded protein is CASSVAALQGAFGGNTIYF. J is TRBJ1-3 and V is TRBV9; 9 bases match TRBD1. The CDR3 covers 19 residues. The junction had 13 bases not matched to a gene; V was cut back by 0 bases and J by 3 bases. From germline, CDR1 is SGDLS and CDR2 YYNGEE.

The rearrangement links TRBV4-3 to TRBJ1-3; no reliable D call. The V gene lost 2 bases and the J gene lost 0 bases, with 5 bases spanning the gap. CDR3 length: 14 amino acids. The germline CDR1 and CDR2 sequences are LGHNA and YSLEER. CDR3 DNA sequence: TGCGCCAGCAGCCAAACGAGCTCTGGAAACACCATATATTTT. Translating it yields CASSQTSSGNTIYF.

V is TRBV10-3 and J is TRBJ1-6; the D gene is possibly TRBD1 (5 bases). V lost 6 bases and J lost 5, with 11 bases in between. Germline V CDR1 and CDR2: ENHRY, SYGVKD. The CDR3 extends over 14 amino acids. CDR3 DNA: TGTGCCATCAGCGATCGACAGAATAATTCACCCCTCCACTTT. It yields the protein CAISDRQNNSPLHF.

The chain carries TRBV15 and TRBJ2-3, with TRBD1 matching 8 bases. This CDR3 has 14 residues. Germline CDR1 reads LNHNV; CDR2 reads YYDKDF (reference sequence). Trimming cost V 5 bases and J 1 base; bases outside gene matches: 2. CDR3 in amino acids: CATSADRGTDTQYF. The CDR3 region has the DNA TGTGCCACCAGCGCGGACAGGGGCACAGATACGCAGTATTTT.

The chain recombines TRBV6-1 with TRBJ2-5, with TRBD1 identical over 8 bases. Germline V CDR1 and CDR2: MNHNS, SASEGT. V shed 0 bases and J 2 bases; nucleotides not matched to a gene: 11. The CDR3 runs 18 residues. CDR3 sequence reads: CASSEAIFRNRGQETQYF. CDR3 nucleotide sequence: TGTGCCAGCAGTGAAGCAATATTTAGGAACAGGGGGCAAGAGACCCAGTACTTC.

The chain carries TRBV6-4 and TRBJ2-2, with a possible D match to TRBD2 (6 bases). With 7 bases removed from V and 5 bases from J, the gap between germline ends came to 14 bases. Looked up from germline, CDR1 is MRHNA and CDR2 is SNTAGT. This CDR3 is 14 amino acids long. The CDR3 region has the DNA TGTGCCAGCAAACCGGGGGAGACGACCGGGGAGCTGTTTTTT. Protein: CASKPGETTGELFF.